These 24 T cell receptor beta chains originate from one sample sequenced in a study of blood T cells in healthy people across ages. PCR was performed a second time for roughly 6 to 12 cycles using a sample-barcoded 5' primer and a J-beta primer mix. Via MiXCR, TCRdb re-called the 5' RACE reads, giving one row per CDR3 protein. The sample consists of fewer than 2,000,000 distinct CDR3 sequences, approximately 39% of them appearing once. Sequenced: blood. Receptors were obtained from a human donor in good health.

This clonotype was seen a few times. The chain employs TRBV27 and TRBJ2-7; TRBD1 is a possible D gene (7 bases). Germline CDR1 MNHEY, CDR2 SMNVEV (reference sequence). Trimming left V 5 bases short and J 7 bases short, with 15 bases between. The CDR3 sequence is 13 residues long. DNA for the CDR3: TGTGCCAGCAGTGGCGGGACAGTAGGGGAGCAGTACTTC. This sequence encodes CASSGGTVGEQYF.

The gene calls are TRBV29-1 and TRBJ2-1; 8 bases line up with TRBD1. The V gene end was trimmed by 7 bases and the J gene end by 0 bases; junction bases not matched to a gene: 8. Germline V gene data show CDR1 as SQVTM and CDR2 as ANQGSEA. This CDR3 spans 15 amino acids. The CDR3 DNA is TGCAGCGGACAAACCGGGACAGGCTCCTACAATGAGCAGTTCTTC. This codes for CSGQTGTGSYNEQFF.

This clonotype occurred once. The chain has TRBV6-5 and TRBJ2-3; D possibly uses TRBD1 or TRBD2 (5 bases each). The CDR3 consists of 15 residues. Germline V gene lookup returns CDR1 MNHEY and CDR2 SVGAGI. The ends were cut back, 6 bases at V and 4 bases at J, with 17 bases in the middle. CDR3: CASSRDPLSSDTQYF. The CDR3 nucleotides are TGTGCCAGCAGCAGGGACCCTTTATCTTCAGATACGCAGTATTTT.

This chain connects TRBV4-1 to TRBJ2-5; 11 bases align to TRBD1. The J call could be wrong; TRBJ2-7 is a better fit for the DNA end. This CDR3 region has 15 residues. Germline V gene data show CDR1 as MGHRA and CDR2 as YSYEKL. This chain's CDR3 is CASSQDRGQQCEQYF. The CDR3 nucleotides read TGCGCCAGCAGCCAGGACAGGGGGCAGCAGTGCGAGCAGTACTTC.

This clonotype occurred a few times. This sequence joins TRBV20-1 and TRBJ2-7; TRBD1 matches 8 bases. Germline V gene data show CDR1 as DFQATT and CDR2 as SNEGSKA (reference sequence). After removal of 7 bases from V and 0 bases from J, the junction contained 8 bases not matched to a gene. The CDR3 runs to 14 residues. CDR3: CSVNRQGSSYEQYF. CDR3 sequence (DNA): TGCAGTGTCAACAGACAGGGGTCCTCCTACGAGCAGTACTTC.

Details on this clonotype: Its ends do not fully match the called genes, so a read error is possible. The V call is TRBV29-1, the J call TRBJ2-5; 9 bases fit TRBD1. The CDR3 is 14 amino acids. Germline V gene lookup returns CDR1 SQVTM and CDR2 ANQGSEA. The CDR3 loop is CSVKQGAEQETRYF. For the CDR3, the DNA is TGCAGCGTAAAACAGGGGGCTGAGCAAGAGACCCGGTACTTC. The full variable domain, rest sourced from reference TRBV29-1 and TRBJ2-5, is SAVISQKPSRDICQRGTSLTIQCQVDSQVTMMFWYRQQPGQSLTLIATANQGSEATYESGFVIDKFPISRPNLTFSTLTVSNMSPEDSSIYLCSVKQGAEQETRYFGPGTRLLVL.

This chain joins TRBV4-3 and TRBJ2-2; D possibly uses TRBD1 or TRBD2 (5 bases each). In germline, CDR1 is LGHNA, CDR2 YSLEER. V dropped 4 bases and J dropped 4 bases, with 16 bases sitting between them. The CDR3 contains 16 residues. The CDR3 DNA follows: TGCGCCAGCAGCCGCGACTTTGGGGGTTTCACCGGGGAGCTGTTTTTT. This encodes CASSRDFGGFTGELFF.

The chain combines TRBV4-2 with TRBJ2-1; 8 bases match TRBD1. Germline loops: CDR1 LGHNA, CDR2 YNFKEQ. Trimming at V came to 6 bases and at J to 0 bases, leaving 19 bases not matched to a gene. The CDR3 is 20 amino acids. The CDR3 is CASSPTLPRDRRSSYNEQFF. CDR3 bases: TGTGCCAGCAGTCCTACACTGCCCCGGGACAGGAGGAGCTCCTACAATGAGCAGTTCTTC.

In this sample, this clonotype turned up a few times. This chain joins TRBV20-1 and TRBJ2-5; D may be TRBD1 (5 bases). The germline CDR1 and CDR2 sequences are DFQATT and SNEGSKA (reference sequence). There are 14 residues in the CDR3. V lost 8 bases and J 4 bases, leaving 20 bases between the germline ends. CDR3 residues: CSSRTQGWVETQYF. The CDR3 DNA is TGCAGTTCCCGGACCCAGGGTTGGGTAGAGACCCAGTACTTC.

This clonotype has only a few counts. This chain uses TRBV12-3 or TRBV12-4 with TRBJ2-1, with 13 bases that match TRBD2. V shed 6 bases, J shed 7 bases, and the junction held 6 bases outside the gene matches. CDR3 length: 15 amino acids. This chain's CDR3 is CASSPTSGGLNEQFF. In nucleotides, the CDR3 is TGTGCCAGCAGCCCGACTAGCGGGGGGCTTAATGAGCAGTTCTTC.

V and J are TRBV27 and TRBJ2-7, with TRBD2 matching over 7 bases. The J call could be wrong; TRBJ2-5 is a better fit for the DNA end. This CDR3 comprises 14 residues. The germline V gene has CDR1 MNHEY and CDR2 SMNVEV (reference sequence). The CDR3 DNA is TGTGCCAGCAGCCCTGCGGGGGTCCCGGAGACCCAGTACTTC. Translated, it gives CASSPAGVPETQYF.

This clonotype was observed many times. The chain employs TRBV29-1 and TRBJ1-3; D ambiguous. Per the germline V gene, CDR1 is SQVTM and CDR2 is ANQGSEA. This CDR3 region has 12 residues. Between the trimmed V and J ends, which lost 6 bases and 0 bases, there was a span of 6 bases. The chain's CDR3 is CSVGISGNTIYF. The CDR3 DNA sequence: TGCAGCGTCGGGATCTCTGGAAACACCATATATTTT.

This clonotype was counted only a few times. In DNA, the CDR3 is TGCGCCAGCAGCCATCTCGTTATTTCCGGATCTGAGCAGTTCTTC. It translates to CASSHLVISGSEQFF. The rearrangement uses TRBV4-1 and TRBJ2-1; D gene ambiguous. V was shortened by 3 bases and J by 9 bases, with 18 bases between the two germline ends. The CDR3 is 15 residues long. Germline values: CDR1 MGHRA, CDR2 YSYEKL.

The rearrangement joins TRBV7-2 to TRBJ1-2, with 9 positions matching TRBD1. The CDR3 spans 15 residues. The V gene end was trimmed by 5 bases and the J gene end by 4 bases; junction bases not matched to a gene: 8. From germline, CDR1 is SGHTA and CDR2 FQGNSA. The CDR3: CASSPGQGNGYGYTF. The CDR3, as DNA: TGTGCCAGCAGCCCGGGACAGGGAAACGGCTATGGCTACACCTTC.

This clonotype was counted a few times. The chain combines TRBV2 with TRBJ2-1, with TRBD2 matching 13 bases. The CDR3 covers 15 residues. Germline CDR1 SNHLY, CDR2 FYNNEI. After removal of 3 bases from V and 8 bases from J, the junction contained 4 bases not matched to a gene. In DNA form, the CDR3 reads TGTGCCAGCAGTGAGACTAGCGGGGGGTACGATGAGCAGTTCTTC. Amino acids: CASSETSGGYDEQFF.

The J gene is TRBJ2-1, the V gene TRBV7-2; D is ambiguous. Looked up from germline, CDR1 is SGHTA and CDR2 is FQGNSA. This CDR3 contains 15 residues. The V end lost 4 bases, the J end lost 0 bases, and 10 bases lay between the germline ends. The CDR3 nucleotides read TGTGCCAGCAGCTACGGACCTGCCTCCTACAATGAGCAGTTCTTC. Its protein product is CASSYGPASYNEQFF.

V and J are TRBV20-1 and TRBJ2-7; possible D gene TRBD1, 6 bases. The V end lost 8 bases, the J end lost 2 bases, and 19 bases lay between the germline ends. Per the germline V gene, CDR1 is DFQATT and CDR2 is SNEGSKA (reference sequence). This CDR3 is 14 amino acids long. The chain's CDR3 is CSQKGGVYPYEQYF. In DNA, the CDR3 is TGCAGTCAGAAAGGGGGAGTGTATCCCTACGAGCAGTACTTC.

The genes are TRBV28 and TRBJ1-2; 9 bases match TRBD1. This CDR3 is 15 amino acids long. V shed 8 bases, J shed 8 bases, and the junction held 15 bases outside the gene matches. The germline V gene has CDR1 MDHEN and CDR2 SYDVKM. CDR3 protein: CASEPLGQGGRGYTF. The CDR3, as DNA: TGTGCCAGCGAACCCTTGGGACAGGGCGGTAGGGGCTACACCTTC.

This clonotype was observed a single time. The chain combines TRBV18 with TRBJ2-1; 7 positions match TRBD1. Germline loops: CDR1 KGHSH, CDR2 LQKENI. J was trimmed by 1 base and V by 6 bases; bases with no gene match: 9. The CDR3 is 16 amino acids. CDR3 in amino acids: CASSTTGVGSYNEQFF. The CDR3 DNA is TGTGCCAGCTCGACAACAGGGGTAGGATCCTACAATGAGCAGTTCTTC.

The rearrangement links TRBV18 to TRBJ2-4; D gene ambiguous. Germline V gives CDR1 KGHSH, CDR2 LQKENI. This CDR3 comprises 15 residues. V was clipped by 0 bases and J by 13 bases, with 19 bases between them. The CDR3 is CASSPPLKSYNEQYF. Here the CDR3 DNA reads TGTGCCAGCTCACCACCATTAAAGTCCTACAATGAGCAGTACTTC. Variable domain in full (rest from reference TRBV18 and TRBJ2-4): NAGVMQNPRHLVRRRGQEARLRCSPMKGHSHVYWYRQLPEEGLKFMVYLQKENIIDESGMPKERFSAEFPKEGPSILRIQQVVRGDSAAYFCASSPPLKSYNEQYFGAGTRLSVL.

In DNA, the CDR3 is TGTGCCAGCACCGACACTAGCACAGATACGCAGTATTTT. Its protein is CASTDTSTDTQYF. V is TRBV12-3 or TRBV12-4 and J is TRBJ2-3; the D is unclear. This CDR3 contains 13 residues. With 7 bases removed from V and 0 bases from J, the gap between germline ends came to 8 bases.

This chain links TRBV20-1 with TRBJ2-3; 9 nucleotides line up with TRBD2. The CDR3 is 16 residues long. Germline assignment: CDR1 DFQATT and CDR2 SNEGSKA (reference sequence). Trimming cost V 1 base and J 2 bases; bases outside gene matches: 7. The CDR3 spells CSARGLAGADTDTQYF. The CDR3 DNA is TGCAGTGCTAGAGGGTTAGCGGGGGCCGACACAGATACGCAGTATTTT.

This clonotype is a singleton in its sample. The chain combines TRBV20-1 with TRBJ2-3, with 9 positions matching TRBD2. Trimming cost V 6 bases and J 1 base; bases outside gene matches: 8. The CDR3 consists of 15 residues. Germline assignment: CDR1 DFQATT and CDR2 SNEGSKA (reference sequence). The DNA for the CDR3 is TGCAGTGCCGGTACTTCTAGCGGGGGCACAGATACGCAGTATTTT. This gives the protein CSAGTSSGGTDTQYF.

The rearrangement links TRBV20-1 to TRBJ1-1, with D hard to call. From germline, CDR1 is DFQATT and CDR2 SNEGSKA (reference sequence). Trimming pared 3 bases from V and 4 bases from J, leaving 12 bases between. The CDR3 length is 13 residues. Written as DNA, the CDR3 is TGCAGTGCTAGGGACTCATTGAGCACTGAAGCTTTCTTT. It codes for CSARDSLSTEAFF.